This TCR beta chain was sequenced for a study of cytomegalovirus exposure and HLA in healthy donors. Study-wide points: Earlier findings revealed that most TCR beta V segments proved productive either about 87% or about 30% of the time.

This clone has more than one count but fewer than ten. The antigen is not known. The trim removed 4 bases at V and 1 base at J, leaving 3 bases unmatched. Germline V gene lookup returns CDR1 SEHNR and CDR2 FQNEAQ (reference sequence). The CDR3 is 15 residues long. PCR employed 60 Vbeta and 13 Jbeta primers. Libraries were prepared by immunoSEQ multiplex PCR; TCRdb keeps only in-frame clonotypes and omits some of them. The table includes around 61,000 clones, about four fifths detected once. The sequence was collected from a man aged 40-49 years in good health and CMV-seronegative. This sequence joins TRBV7-9 and TRBJ2-3; the match to TRBD1 covers 9 bases. The sample taken for sequencing was PBMCs. The DNA of the CDR3 is TGTGCCAGCAGCTCACGGACAGGGGGCACAGATACGCAGTATTTT. The encoded protein is CASSSRTGGTDTQYF.